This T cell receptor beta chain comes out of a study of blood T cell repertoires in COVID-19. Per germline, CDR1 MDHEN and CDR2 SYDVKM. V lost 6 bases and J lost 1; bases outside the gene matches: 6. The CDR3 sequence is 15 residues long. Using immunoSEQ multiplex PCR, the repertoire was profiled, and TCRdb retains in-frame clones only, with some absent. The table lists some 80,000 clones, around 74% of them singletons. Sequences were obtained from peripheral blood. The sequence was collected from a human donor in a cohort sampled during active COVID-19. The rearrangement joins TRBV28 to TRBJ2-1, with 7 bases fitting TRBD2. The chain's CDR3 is CASSPPGLSYNEQFF. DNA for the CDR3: TGTGCCAGCAGCCCGCCGGGACTATCCTACAATGAGCAGTTCTTC. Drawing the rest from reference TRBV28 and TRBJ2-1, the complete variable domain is DVKVTQSSRYLVKRTGEKVFLECVQDMDHENMFWYRQDPGLGLRLIYFSYDVKMKEKGDIPEGYSVSREKKERFSLILESASTNQTSMYLCASSPPGLSYNEQFFGPGTRLTVL.